One sample yielded the 26 T cell receptor beta chains listed below, sequenced in a study of blood T cell repertoires in COVID-19 (dated by TCRdb to 2018 to 2021). The library was built by means of the immunoSEQ multiplex PCR assay. TCRdb carries this immuneACCESS record with in-frame sequences only. Its versions omit some clonotypes, under half of them owing to an unresolved V gene in the studies checked, with the rest unexplained. In all, the sample holds more than 70,000 clones, and more than 80% of those were seen once. The top ten clonotypes cover approximately 10% of the sample. Sample: peripheral blood. These receptors originate from a woman between 70 and 85 years old with acute or convalescent COVID-19.

V and J are TRBV6-5 and TRBJ2-7; 8 nucleotides match TRBD1. Germline CDR1 and CDR2: MNHEY and SVGAGI. The CDR3 has 13 amino acids. J lost 1 base, V lost 6 bases, and 2 bases had no gene match. CDR3 protein: CASRRQGSYEQYF. Here the CDR3 DNA reads TGTGCCAGCAGACGACAGGGGTCCTACGAGCAGTACTTC.

The chain joins TRBV4-2 to TRBJ2-3; perhaps TRBD1 as D (5 bases). CDR1 is LGHNA and CDR2 is YNFKEQ in the germline V gene. Deletions cut 6 bases from V and 1 base from J, with 14 bases between. The CDR3 has 15 amino acids. This CDR3 is CASSNTGARTDTQYF. The CDR3 DNA sequence: TGTGCCAGCAGTAACACTGGGGCCCGCACAGATACGCAGTATTTT.

This clone was seen more than once but under ten times. The rearrangement joins TRBV5-1 to TRBJ1-2, with D unresolved. Germline CDR1 SGHRS, CDR2 YFSETQ. The V end was cut by 5 bases, the J end by 4 bases, with 12 bases between. The CDR3 sequence is 13 residues long. CDR3 sequence reads: CASSLDGVYGYTF. The CDR3 DNA sequence: TGCGCCAGCAGTCTGGACGGGGTCTATGGCTACACCTTC.

The chain employs TRBV10-3 and TRBJ1-2, with TRBD1 matching over 9 bases. CDR3 size: 13 residues. CDR1 is ENHRY, CDR2 SYGVKD, per germline. V was clipped by 6 bases and J by 6 bases; unmatched bases: 5. The CDR3 coding sequence is TGTGCCATCAGATCAGACAGGGGGGATGGCTACACCTTC. Encoded protein: CAIRSDRGDGYTF.

The chain joins TRBV4-1 to TRBJ1-1, with a possible D match to TRBD1 (6 bases). In germline, CDR1 is MGHRA, CDR2 YSYEKL. The V and J ends lost 2 bases and 0 bases respectively, with 10 bases between them. The CDR3 sequence is 15 residues long. CDR3 nucleotide sequence: TGCGCCAGCAGCCAAACACAGGGTATGAACACTGAAGCTTTCTTT. Residues: CASSQTQGMNTEAFF.

The chain employs TRBV14 and TRBJ2-7, with 11 bases that match TRBD2. The CDR3 is 15 residues long. The V gene's germline CDR1 is SGHDN and CDR2 FVKESK. Trimming at V came to 3 bases and at J to 3 bases, leaving 4 bases not matched to a gene. The CDR3 DNA is TGTGCCAGCAGCCAGGAAGGACTAGCGGGCTACGAGCAGTACTTC. This sequence encodes CASSQEGLAGYEQYF.

V is TRBV15 and J is TRBJ1-2; no firm D call. Trimming removed 0 bases from V and 4 bases from J, with 15 bases in between. CDR1 LNHNV and CDR2 YYDKDF come from the germline V gene (reference sequence). The CDR3 has 16 residues. The CDR3, as DNA: TGTGCCACCAGCAGAGATCTGGTGGGAGGGTCCTATGGCTACACCTTC. It is translated as CATSRDLVGGSYGYTF.

The V call is TRBV7-3, the J call TRBJ2-3; 9 bases map to TRBD2. Losses at the gene ends were 0 bases for V and 4 bases for J; bases not matched to a gene: 11. Looked up from germline, CDR1 is SGHTA and CDR2 is FQGTGA. CDR3 size: 18 residues. CDR3 loop: CASSLTGLAGNDPDTQYF. The CDR3 DNA reads TGTGCCAGCAGCTTAACGGGTCTAGCGGGGAACGACCCAGATACGCAGTATTTT. Complete variable domain (other parts from reference TRBV7-3 and TRBJ2-3): GAGVSQTPSNKVTEKGKYVELRCDPISGHTALYWYRQSLGQGPEFLIYFQGTGAADDSGLPNDRFFAVRPEGSVSTLKIQRTERGDSAVYLCASSLTGLAGNDPDTQYFGPGTRLTVL.

The V gene is TRBV24-1, the J gene TRBJ2-1; 9 bases are shared with TRBD1. The V gene end was trimmed by 6 bases and the J gene end by 6 bases; junction bases not matched to a gene: 8. The CDR3 runs to 15 residues. The V gene's germline CDR1 is KGHDR and CDR2 SFDVKD. This CDR3 is CATSKPGQGFNEQFF. The CDR3 nucleotides read TGTGCCACCAGTAAGCCGGGACAGGGCTTCAATGAGCAGTTCTTC.

The V call is TRBV3-1 (or the pseudogene TRBV3-2), the J call TRBJ1-6; TRBD1 agrees at 7 bases. CDR1 is LGHDT, CDR2 YNNKEL, per germline (reference sequence). The CDR3 contains 15 residues. The V and J ends lost 8 bases and 10 bases, in that order; junction bases with no gene match: 14. CDR3 sequence reads: CASRKAGQKKSPLHF. CDR3 bases: TGTGCCAGCCGAAAGGCGGGACAGAAAAAGTCACCCCTCCACTTT.

For the CDR3, the DNA is TGCGCCAGCCAGGAAGACTACTCATGGGAGACCCAGTACTTC. Translation: CASQEDYSWETQYF. The chain couples TRBV5-1 to TRBJ2-5; possible D gene TRBD2, 5 bases. Trimming took 7 bases from V and 5 from J, leaving 18 bases between them. The CDR3 is 14 amino acids. Germline V gene lookup returns CDR1 SGHRS and CDR2 YFSETQ.

The genes are TRBV29-1 and TRBJ2-3; D is unclear. CDR3 length: 10 residues. Per the germline V gene, CDR1 is SQVTM and CDR2 is ANQGSEA. With 5 bases removed from V and 6 bases from J, the gap between germline ends came to 6 bases. The CDR3 is CSVTSDTQYF. The CDR3 nucleotides read TGCAGCGTTACTTCGGATACGCAGTATTTT.

The chain joins TRBV28 to TRBJ2-1, with D perhaps matching TRBD2 (7 bases). The CDR3 totals 18 residues. Germline loops: CDR1 MDHEN, CDR2 SYDVKM. Trimming took 3 bases from V and 8 from J, leaving 26 bases between them. The DNA for the CDR3 is TGTGCCAGCAGTTTTGGCTCTTTTGGGACACCCCTAGCGGATGAGCAGTTCTTC. The encoded protein is CASSFGSFGTPLADEQFF. The whole variable domain, remainder taken from reference TRBV28 and TRBJ2-1, is DVKVTQSSRYLVKRTGEKVFLECVQDMDHENMFWYRQDPGLGLRLIYFSYDVKMKEKGDIPEGYSVSREKKERFSLILESASTNQTSMYLCASSFGSFGTPLADEQFFGPGTRLTVL.

The V and J genes are TRBV25-1 and TRBJ2-2, with a tentative D call TRBD2 (5 bases). CDR1 MGHDK and CDR2 SYGVNS come from the germline V gene. Trimming shortened V by 7 bases and J by 5 bases, and 20 bases separated the two germline ends. The CDR3 is made up of 16 amino acids. In DNA, the CDR3 is TGTGCCAGCACCCCTACTACTAGTTGGGAAACCGGGGAGCTGTTTTTT. Amino acid sequence: CASTPTTSWETGELFF. Complete variable domain (other parts from reference TRBV25-1 and TRBJ2-2): EADIYQTPRYLVIGTGKKITLECSQTMGHDKMYWYQQDPGMELHLIHYSYGVNSTEKGDLSSESTVSRIRTEHFPLTLESARPSHTSQYLCASTPTTSWETGELFFGEGSRLTVL.

The chain joins TRBV5-4 to TRBJ2-3; D ambiguous. Trimming removed 0 bases from V and 1 base from J, with 6 bases in between. CDR3 length: 14 residues. Per germline, CDR1 SGHNT and CDR2 YYREEE (reference sequence). CDR3 in amino acids: CASSLEAGTDTQYF. CDR3 DNA: TGTGCCAGCAGCTTGGAGGCGGGCACAGATACGCAGTATTTT.

The chain couples TRBV27 to TRBJ2-3; 7 bases map to TRBD1. This CDR3 is built from 14 residues. V shed 6 bases, J shed 2 bases, and the junction held 5 bases outside the gene matches. The germline gives CDR1 MNHEY, CDR2 SMNVEV (reference sequence). The CDR3 nucleotides are TGTGCCAGCAGAACAGGGGTCCCCACAGATACGCAGTATTTT. This sequence encodes CASRTGVPTDTQYF.

This rearrangement joins TRBV4-3 to TRBJ2-1; 10 bases fit TRBD2. There are 15 residues in the CDR3. Losses at the gene ends were 4 bases for V and 6 bases for J; bases not matched to a gene: 6. In germline, CDR1 is LGHNA, CDR2 YSLEER. CDR3 coding DNA: TGCGCCAGCAGCCCCCTCATAGCGGGGGGCAATGAGCAGTTCTTC. Translating gives CASSPLIAGGNEQFF.

V is TRBV18 and J is TRBJ1-1, with unresolved D. The V gene lost 1 base and the J gene lost 0 bases, with 9 bases spanning the gap. The CDR3 consists of 15 residues. CDR1 is KGHSH and CDR2 is LQKENI in the germline V gene. The DNA of the CDR3 is TGTGCCAGCTCACCACTACAGTTCATGAACACTGAAGCTTTCTTT. This codes for CASSPLQFMNTEAFF.

The chain uses TRBV7-9 and TRBJ1-1; D is unclear. V was pared by 5 bases and J by 0 bases, with 10 bases between. Germline lookup yields CDR1 SEHNR and CDR2 FQNEAQ (reference sequence). The length of the CDR3 is 14 residues. This chain's CDR3 is CASSVPPVNTEAFF. The CDR3 DNA sequence: TGTGCCAGCAGCGTACCTCCAGTGAACACTGAAGCTTTCTTT.

This chain uses TRBV5-6 with TRBJ2-4; D gene uncertain. The CDR3 sequence is 16 residues long. Per the germline V gene, CDR1 is SGHDT and CDR2 is YYEEEE. The ends were cut back, 1 base at V and 6 bases at J, with 17 bases in the middle. Here the CDR3 reads CASSLLGHSAANIQYF. The CDR3 coding sequence is TGTGCCAGCAGCTTGTTGGGCCATTCGGCCGCAAACATTCAGTACTTC.

The gene calls are TRBV28 and TRBJ2-7; 7 bases agree with TRBD1. In germline, CDR1 is MDHEN, CDR2 SYDVKM. V lost 4 bases to trimming and J lost 5 bases; unmatched junction nucleotides: 8. CDR3 size: 14 residues. Here the CDR3 reads CASSSPQGFNEQYF. CDR3 nucleotide sequence: TGTGCCAGCAGTTCGCCACAGGGGTTCAACGAGCAGTACTTC.

The V call is TRBV6-5, the J call TRBJ1-1; no clear D. The CDR3 totals 13 residues. Germline V gene data show CDR1 as MNHEY and CDR2 as SVGAGI. V dropped 7 bases and J dropped 5 bases, with 14 bases sitting between them. The CDR3 here is CASTLGRWTEAFF. The CDR3, as DNA: TGTGCCAGCACTTTGGGGAGATGGACTGAAGCTTTCTTT.

The chain couples TRBV19 to TRBJ1-5, with D perhaps TRBD1 (6 bases). The CDR3 consists of 14 residues. The V gene's germline CDR1 is LNHDA and CDR2 SQIVND (reference sequence). Trimming cost V 4 bases and J 6 bases, with 13 bases left between them. The CDR3 spells CASSTQGGGQPQHF. CDR3 nucleotides: TGTGCCAGTAGTACACAGGGTGGGGGTCAGCCCCAGCATTTT.

The chain carries TRBV6-5 and TRBJ2-1; 13 positions agree with TRBD2. The CDR3 runs 15 residues. Trimming removed 3 bases from V and 9 bases from J; junction bases left unmatched: 5. Germline V gene data show CDR1 as MNHEY and CDR2 as SVGAGI. The CDR3 DNA reads as TGTGCCAGCAGTTATGCACTAGCGGGGGGGGGTGAGCAGTTCTTC. Its translation is CASSYALAGGGEQFF.

The chain uses TRBV3-1 (or the pseudogene TRBV3-2) and TRBJ2-6, with D possibly being TRBD1 (6 bases). The CDR3 spans 18 residues. V was trimmed by 4 bases and J by 1 base, leaving 17 bases between them. Germline lookup yields CDR1 LGHDT and CDR2 YNNKEL (reference sequence). This chain's CDR3 is CASSPWTASSSGANVLTF. The CDR3 coding sequence is TGTGCCAGCAGCCCTTGGACAGCGTCCTCATCTGGGGCCAACGTCCTGACTTTC.

This chain links TRBV3-1 (or the pseudogene TRBV3-2) with TRBJ1-1, with TRBD1 as a possible D gene (5 bases). The CDR3 extends over 15 amino acids. Germline values: CDR1 LGHDT, CDR2 YNNKEL (reference sequence). Between the trimmed V and J ends, which lost 2 bases and 1 base, there was a span of 11 bases. CDR3 DNA sequence: TGTGCCAGCAGCCAAAATTTCGGGGGGAACACTGAAGCTTTCTTT. Translated, it gives CASSQNFGGNTEAFF.